These 10 T cell receptor beta chains were all obtained from the same sample, sequenced in a study of T cells in Graves' hyperthyroidism and ophthalmopathy. The CDR3 regions of TCR beta were amplified from RNA transcripts. First-round RT-PCR with HTBI primers amplified the TCR CDR3 region. TCRdb processed the multiplex PCR reads anew with MiXCR; each CDR3 protein has one entry. The data contain nearly 750,000 distinct CDR3 sequences, over 35% of them singletons. The sample was blood. The source of these receptors is a woman aged 40 to 49 with Graves' hyperthyroidism.

This clonotype was observed many times. The V and J genes are TRBV20-1 and TRBJ2-7, with 12 bases that match TRBD1. Germline loops: CDR1 DFQATT, CDR2 SNEGSKA (reference sequence). CDR3 length equals 14 residues. After removal of 6 bases from V and 7 bases from J, the junction contained 10 bases not matched to a gene. The CDR3 is CSASRGQGAVEQYF. The CDR3 nucleotides are TGCAGTGCCAGTAGGGGACAGGGGGCGGTTGAGCAGTACTTC.

The chain links TRBV7-9 to TRBJ2-7; 8 bases agree with TRBD2. There are 14 residues in the CDR3. CDR1 and CDR2 from the germline V gene are SEHNR and FQNEAQ (reference sequence). Unmatched junction bases numbered 10, after V lost 5 bases and J lost 7 bases. CDR3: CASSHSRGGGEQYF. The CDR3 DNA reads as TGTGCCAGCAGCCATTCTCGGGGGGGCGGTGAGCAGTACTTC.

This clonotype appeared many times. The rearrangement links TRBV20-1 to TRBJ2-7; tentatively, D is TRBD2 (5 bases). CDR1 and CDR2 (germline): DFQATT, SNEGSKA (reference sequence). This CDR3 is built from 13 residues. V was cut by 3 bases and J by 6 bases, with 15 bases left in between. The CDR3, as DNA: TGCAGTGCTAGGCGGCAGAGCCGGGGCGAGCAGTACTTC. Translation gives CSARRQSRGEQYF.

This clonotype was detected many times. The chain recombines TRBV20-1 with TRBJ1-5, with TRBD1 as a possible D gene (6 bases). Germline CDR1 is DFQATT and CDR2 is SNEGSKA (reference sequence). This CDR3 has 18 residues. V gave up 4 bases and J gave up 5 bases, with 27 bases separating them. This CDR3 is CSATTESLRGEGDQPQHF. The CDR3 region has the DNA TGCAGTGCTACAACGGAAAGCCTTAGGGGGGAAGGAGATCAGCCCCAGCATTTT.

This clonotype was counted many times. The chain is built from TRBV20-1 and TRBJ1-2; 9 nucleotides agree with TRBD1. J lost 2 bases, V lost 3 bases, and 1 base had no gene match. CDR1 is DFQATT, CDR2 SNEGSKA, per germline (reference sequence). The CDR3 totals 13 residues. The CDR3 loop is CSARGTGNYGYTF. The DNA of the CDR3 is TGCAGTGCTAGGGGGACAGGGAACTATGGCTACACCTTC.

This clonotype was seen ten or more times. The chain carries TRBV15 and TRBJ1-5, with a weak D call TRBD1 (6 bases). V was cut by 6 bases and J by 6 bases, with 12 bases left in between. The germline CDR1 and CDR2 sequences are LNHNV and YYDKDF (reference sequence). CDR3 length: 13 amino acids. CDR3 loop: CATRGGSRQPQHF. The CDR3 bases are TGTGCCACCAGAGGGGGATCCCGTCAGCCCCAGCATTTT.

This clonotype was counted ten times or more. The V gene is TRBV4-3, the J gene TRBJ1-6, with D tentatively TRBD1 (6 bases). The CDR3 is 13 residues long. Germline V gene lookup returns CDR1 LGHNA and CDR2 YSLEER. V gave up 3 bases and J gave up 8 bases, with 8 bases separating them. CDR3 residues: CASSQGADSPLHF. For the CDR3, the DNA is TGCGCCAGCAGCCAGGGGGCAGATTCACCCCTCCACTTT.

A few counts support this clonotype. V usage is TRBV30 and J usage is TRBJ1-1; D possibly corresponds to TRBD1 (5 bases). Trimming removed 2 bases at V and 4 bases at J, with 11 bases between. The CDR3 is made up of 13 amino acids. The germline V gene has CDR1 GTSNPN and CDR2 SVGIG (reference sequence). CDR3 DNA sequence: TGTGCCTGGAGTCAGGGCAGGGCCACTGAAGCTTTCTTT. Translation gives CAWSQGRATEAFF.

This clonotype appeared many times. The rearrangement links TRBV10-3 to TRBJ1-2, with D maybe TRBD1 (5 bases). With 3 bases removed from V and 2 bases from J, the gap between germline ends came to 10 bases. Germline-derived CDR1 and CDR2 are ENHRY and SYGVKD. CDR3 size: 14 residues. The CDR3 DNA reads TGTGCCATCAGTGACGGGGGACCCAACTATGGCTACACCTTC. Translated: CAISDGGPNYGYTF.

This clonotype was seen many times. The chain couples TRBV7-6 to TRBJ1-1; 7 nucleotides match TRBD1. CDR1 SGHVS and CDR2 FNYEAQ come from the germline V gene. This CDR3 spans 14 amino acids. With 5 bases clipped from V and 4 bases from J, the junction kept 7 bases outside the gene matches. CDR3 region: CASSPQGLGTEAFF. CDR3 nucleotides: TGTGCCAGCAGCCCACAGGGGCTCGGCACTGAAGCTTTCTTT.